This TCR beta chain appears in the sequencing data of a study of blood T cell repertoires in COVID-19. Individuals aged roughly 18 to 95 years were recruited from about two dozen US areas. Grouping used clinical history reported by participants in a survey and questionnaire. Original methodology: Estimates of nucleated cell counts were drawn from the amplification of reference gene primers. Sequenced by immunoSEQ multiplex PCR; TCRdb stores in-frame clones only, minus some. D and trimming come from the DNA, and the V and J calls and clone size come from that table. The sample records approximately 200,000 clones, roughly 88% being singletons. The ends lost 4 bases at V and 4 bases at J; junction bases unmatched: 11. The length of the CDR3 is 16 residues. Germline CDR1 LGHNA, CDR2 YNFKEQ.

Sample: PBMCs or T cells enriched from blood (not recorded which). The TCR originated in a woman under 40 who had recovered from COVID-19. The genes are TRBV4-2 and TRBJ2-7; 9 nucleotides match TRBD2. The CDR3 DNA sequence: TGTGCCAGCAGCCGAGAGCTAGCGGGAAATGCGTACGAGCAGTACTTC. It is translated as CASSRELAGNAYEQYF.